This TCR beta chain was recorded in a study of T cell repertoires in ileal Crohn's disease. Across the whole study: Every patient was operated on for stricturing (approximately 60%) or penetrating (approximately 39%) complications.

This CDR3 contains 14 residues. Germline V gene sequence: CDR1 SQVTM, CDR2 ANQGSEA. The V and J ends lost 3 bases and 7 bases respectively, with 18 bases between them. Included were adult ileal or ileocolonic Crohn's patients indicated for ileocolonic resection. Data came from immunoSEQ multiplex PCR; TCRdb stores just in-frame clones and leaves some out. The sample holds under 6,000 clones, 95% seen once. Whole-study findings and limits: Active smokers at surgery had more clonal expansions than non-smokers.

About this clone: What it binds is unknown.

The specimen sequenced was ileal tissue. The TCR comes from an adult with Crohn's disease. V is TRBV29-1 and J is TRBJ1-2; D perhaps matches TRBD1 (5 bases). The chain's CDR3 is CSVDELGLGGGYTF. The CDR3 nucleotides are TGCAGCGTTGACGAGCTAGGCTTGGGGGGTGGCTACACCTTC.